Below are 32 T cell receptor beta chains sequenced from a single sample in a study of T cell changes during pregnancy in multiple sclerosis. Sequenced by immunoSEQ multiplex PCR; TCRdb stores in-frame clones only, minus some. Found here are 45,000 to 50,000 clones, 75% to 95% of them singletons; the top ten hold roughly 9.1%. The sequences come from CD8+ T cells from peripheral blood mononuclear cells, collected after pregnancy. The receptors here all came from a female donor with multiple sclerosis, enrolled in a pregnancy study.

The gene calls are TRBV7-3 and TRBJ2-5; the match to TRBD2 covers 7 bases. CDR3 length equals 14 residues. The junction had 8 bases not matched to a gene; V was cut back by 5 bases and J by 5 bases. Looked up from germline, CDR1 is SGHTA and CDR2 is FQGTGA. Here the CDR3 DNA reads TGTGCCAGCAGCCCCGGACTAGAGAGTGAGACCCAGTACTTC. Translation: CASSPGLESETQYF.

Here the CDR3 reads CASSDGTSGSFEQYF. In DNA form, the CDR3 reads TGTGCCAGCAGCGACGGGACTAGCGGGAGTTTTGAGCAGTACTTC. V gene TRBV5-4 combines with J gene TRBJ2-7; 14 positions match TRBD2. The CDR3 is 15 amino acids. V shed 4 bases, J shed 7 bases, and the junction held 7 bases outside the gene matches. Germline V gene sequence: CDR1 SGHNT, CDR2 YYREEE (reference sequence).

V is TRBV7-6 and J is TRBJ1-1; 11 bases fit TRBD1. Per germline, CDR1 SGHVS and CDR2 FNYEAQ. The CDR3 has 16 amino acids. J gave up 6 bases and V 3 bases, and 9 bases lay outside the gene matches. CDR3: CASSFHWDRGVPEAFF. The DNA for the CDR3 is TGTGCCAGCAGCTTCCATTGGGACAGGGGGGTACCTGAAGCTTTCTTT.

The chain links TRBV7-2 to TRBJ2-3; TRBD1 might be the D (6 bases). The V end lost 0 bases, the J end lost 2 bases, and 12 bases lay between the germline ends. Germline V gene data show CDR1 as SGHTA and CDR2 as FQGNSA. This CDR3 is built from 16 residues. This chain's CDR3 is CASSLASTGNTDTQYF. CDR3 nucleotide sequence: TGTGCCAGCAGCTTAGCTTCGACAGGAAACACAGATACGCAGTATTTT. Together with reference TRBV7-2 and TRBJ2-3, the CDR3 gives the full variable domain: GAGVSQSPSNKVTEKGKDVELRCDPISGHTALYWYRQSLGQGLEFLIYFQGNSAPDKSGLPSDRFSAERTGGSVSTLTIQRTQQEDSAVYLCASSLASTGNTDTQYFGPGTRLTVL.

This chain connects TRBV6-1 to TRBJ1-6; D is possibly TRBD1 (5 bases). This CDR3 has 14 amino acids. V gave up 6 bases and J gave up 10 bases, with 16 bases separating them. The germline gives CDR1 MNHNS, CDR2 SASEGT. The CDR3 reads CASRQGSKGSPLHF. The DNA for the CDR3 is TGTGCCAGCAGGCAGGGAAGTAAGGGATCACCCCTCCACTTT.

The V gene is TRBV7-6, the J gene TRBJ1-1, with D uncertain. V dropped 4 bases and J dropped 0 bases, with 6 bases sitting between them. This CDR3 comprises 13 residues. The germline V gene has CDR1 SGHVS and CDR2 FNYEAQ. This chain's CDR3 is CASSYSLNTEAFF. Here the CDR3 DNA reads TGTGCCAGCAGCTACAGTCTGAACACTGAAGCTTTCTTT.

This clone has a single count. The chain is built from TRBV27 and TRBJ2-7; a weak D match, TRBD1 (6 bases). Germline CDR1 MNHEY, CDR2 SMNVEV (reference sequence). V lost 3 bases and J 0 bases, leaving 12 bases between the germline ends. This CDR3 is 15 amino acids long. The CDR3 bases are TGTGCCAGCAGTTTTTCCCTGGACAGCTCCTACGAGCAGTACTTC. Encoded protein: CASSFSLDSSYEQYF.

The chain links TRBV6-5 to TRBJ2-7; 11 bases align to TRBD2. V shed 0 bases and J 5 bases; nucleotides not matched to a gene: 6. The CDR3 has 16 residues. CDR1 is MNHEY, CDR2 SVGAGI, per germline. As DNA, the CDR3 is TGTGCCAGCAGTTACTCGCCTAGCGGGAGGTTGAACGAGCAGTACTTC. It translates to CASSYSPSGRLNEQYF.

This chain uses TRBV29-1 with TRBJ2-7; a possible D gene is TRBD1 (6 bases). V gave up 8 bases and J gave up 5 bases, with 13 bases separating them. Germline loops: CDR1 SQVTM, CDR2 ANQGSEA. The CDR3 totals 11 residues. The CDR3 protein is CSLTRGNEQYF. The CDR3 DNA sequence: TGCAGCCTAACCAGGGGTAACGAGCAGTACTTC.

V and J are TRBV27 and TRBJ2-7; 12 nucleotides agree with TRBD2. V was clipped by 5 bases and J by 3 bases; unmatched bases: 2. The CDR3 extends over 14 amino acids. Germline V CDR1 and CDR2: MNHEY, SMNVEV (reference sequence). This chain's CDR3 is CASSRTSGNYEQYF. For the CDR3, the DNA is TGTGCCAGCAGTAGGACTAGCGGGAACTACGAGCAGTACTTC.

V usage is TRBV6-1 and J usage is TRBJ2-7, with TRBD1 matching over 8 bases. This CDR3 contains 13 residues. Trimming cost V 8 bases and J 1 base; bases outside gene matches: 4. Per germline, CDR1 MNHNS and CDR2 SASEGT. The CDR3 loop reads CASPGTGSYEQYF. For the CDR3, the DNA is TGTGCCAGCCCCGGGACAGGTTCCTACGAGCAGTACTTC.

This clone showed up just a few times. The chain is built from TRBV18 and TRBJ2-1, with D perhaps TRBD2 (8 bases). Germline CDR1 KGHSH, CDR2 LQKENI. V lost 3 bases and J 5 bases, leaving 14 bases between the germline ends. The CDR3 totals 15 residues. The CDR3 sequence is CASSPTGGTDNEQFF. The CDR3, as DNA: TGTGCCAGCTCACCCACGGGGGGGACAGACAATGAGCAGTTCTTC.

The V call is TRBV6-5, the J call TRBJ2-7; a weak D match, TRBD1 (5 bases). V was cut by 0 bases and J by 4 bases, with 7 bases left in between. Germline V gene data show CDR1 as MNHEY and CDR2 as SVGAGI. This CDR3 has 13 residues. CDR3 nucleotide sequence: TGTGCCAGCAGTTACTCGACAGAGTACGAGCAGTACTTC. Translating it yields CASSYSTEYEQYF.

This clone occurred once. The chain combines TRBV19 with TRBJ1-5, with TRBD1 matching 10 bases. In germline, CDR1 is LNHDA, CDR2 SQIVND (reference sequence). The CDR3 has 16 amino acids. The V gene end was trimmed by 6 bases and the J gene end by 0 bases; junction bases not matched to a gene: 5. CDR3 amino acids: CASRTGGPYSNQPQHF. The CDR3 nucleotides are TGTGCCAGTAGGACAGGGGGCCCTTATAGCAATCAGCCCCAGCATTTT. Together with reference TRBV19 and TRBJ1-5, the CDR3 gives the full variable domain: DGGITQSPKYLFRKEGQNVTLSCEQNLNHDAMYWYRQDPGQGLRLIYYSQIVNDFQKGDIAEGYSVSREKKESFPLTVTSAQKNPTAFYLCASRTGGPYSNQPQHFGDGTRLSIL.

The V gene is TRBV7-9, the J gene TRBJ1-4; 11 bases align to TRBD1. V trimming: 5 bases; J trimming: 5 bases; junction bases outside the gene matches: 7. There are 16 residues in the CDR3. Germline lookup yields CDR1 SEHNR and CDR2 FQNEAQ (reference sequence). CDR3 protein: CASSIPGTGGNEKLFF. CDR3 sequence (DNA): TGTGCCAGCAGCATCCCGGGGACAGGGGGGAATGAAAAACTGTTTTTT.

This clone was seen a single time. The chain couples TRBV4-2 to TRBJ1-6; 8 bases are shared with TRBD1. From germline, CDR1 is LGHNA and CDR2 YNFKEQ. The ends lost 7 bases at V and 10 bases at J; junction bases unmatched: 6. The CDR3 covers 13 residues. The CDR3 region has the DNA TGTGCCAGCACCCCGACAGGGGTCTCACCCCTCCACTTT. Protein sequence: CASTPTGVSPLHF.

The rearrangement uses TRBV27 and TRBJ1-3; perhaps TRBD1 as D (6 bases). The CDR3 is made up of 14 amino acids. V was trimmed by 6 bases and J by 0 bases, leaving 9 bases between them. Germline CDR1 is MNHEY and CDR2 is SMNVEV (reference sequence). The CDR3 nucleotides read TGTGCCAGCAGACAGGGCAGCTCTGGAAACACCATATATTTT. Amino acids: CASRQGSSGNTIYF.

V and J are TRBV7-9 and TRBJ2-7; D may be TRBD1 (6 bases). This CDR3 comprises 14 residues. Looked up from germline, CDR1 is SEHNR and CDR2 is FQNEAQ (reference sequence). V dropped 4 bases and J dropped 0 bases, with 10 bases sitting between them. This CDR3 is CASSSRDISYEQYF. The CDR3 coding sequence is TGTGCCAGCAGCTCCCGGGACATCTCCTACGAGCAGTACTTC.

The chain combines TRBV7-2 with TRBJ2-5, with TRBD2 matching 9 bases. Germline assignment: CDR1 SGHTA and CDR2 FQGNSA. The ends lost 4 bases at V and 4 bases at J; junction bases unmatched: 10. CDR3 length: 16 amino acids. CDR3 nucleotide sequence: TGTGCCAGCAGCTCCACCGGGACTAGCACTTTAGAGACCCAGTACTTC. This sequence encodes CASSSTGTSTLETQYF.

The V call is TRBV21-1, the J call TRBJ2-7; TRBD1 reflects the table's D call only, with no check against the DNA. TRBV21-1 is flagged as a pseudogene. CDR3 length: 15 residues. CDR3 in amino acids: CASSKGESGTYEQYF. The CDR3, as DNA: TGTGCCAGCAGCAAAGGAGAGTCAGGGACCTACGAGCAGTACTTC.

CDR3 sequence: CASSVPAGTGELFF. In nucleotides, the CDR3 is TGTGCCAGCAGTGTTCCAGCGGGAACCGGGGAGCTGTTTTTT. The gene calls are TRBV2 and TRBJ2-2; 7 bases map to TRBD2. CDR3 size: 14 residues. J lost 5 bases, V lost 4 bases, and 4 bases had no gene match. Germline V lookup: CDR1 SNHLY, CDR2 FYNNEI.

This clone was counted a single time. The V call is TRBV30, the J call TRBJ1-5, with D perhaps matching TRBD1 (5 bases). The CDR3 length is 13 residues. V was trimmed by 2 bases and J by 3 bases, leaving 8 bases between them. Germline assignment: CDR1 GTSNPN and CDR2 SVGIG (reference sequence). The CDR3 region has the DNA TGTGCCTGGAGTCGGGGGGACAATCAGCCCCAGCATTTT. This translates into CAWSRGDNQPQHF. Combining the CDR3 with reference TRBV30 and TRBJ1-5 gives the whole variable domain SQTIHQWPATLVQPVGSPLSLECTVEGTSNPNLYWYRQAAGRGLQLLFYSVGIGQISSEVPQNLSASRPQDRQFILSSKKLLLSDSGFYLCAWSRGDNQPQHFGDGTRLSIL.

The chain links TRBV19 to TRBJ2-7; 7 bases are shared with TRBD1. Per the germline V gene, CDR1 is LNHDA and CDR2 is SQIVND (reference sequence). The V and J ends lost 4 bases and 3 bases, in that order; junction bases with no gene match: 9. This CDR3 comprises 15 residues. The CDR3 DNA reads TGTGCCAGTAGTACTACCGGGACAGCCTTCTACGAGCAGTACTTC. It translates to CASSTTGTAFYEQYF.

The chain has TRBV4-1 and TRBJ1-5; D unclear. The germline V gene encodes CDR1 MGHRA and CDR2 YSYEKL. This CDR3 has 14 amino acids. V lost 3 bases and J 5 bases, leaving 11 bases between the germline ends. In DNA, the CDR3 is TGCGCCAGCAGCCACGAAGGCGGGCATCAGCCCCAGCATTTT. It is translated as CASSHEGGHQPQHF.

The chain is built from TRBV7-6 and TRBJ1-5; 7 bases map to TRBD1. This CDR3 has 15 residues. Germline V gives CDR1 SGHVS, CDR2 FNYEAQ. The V and J ends lost 5 bases and 9 bases, in that order; junction bases with no gene match: 13. CDR3 coding DNA: TGTGCCAGCAGCCCATCGGACAGGCCTGCTTTGCCCCAGCATTTT. Translated: CASSPSDRPALPQHF.

CDR3 residues: CASSLSGGPDEQFF. Written as DNA, the CDR3 is TGTGCCAGCAGCTTATCGGGAGGTCCCGATGAGCAGTTCTTC. The chain carries TRBV5-4 and TRBJ2-1, with TRBD2 identical over 7 bases. The CDR3 is 14 residues long. After removal of 2 bases from V and 8 bases from J, the junction contained 7 bases not matched to a gene. Per germline, CDR1 SGHNT and CDR2 YYREEE (reference sequence).

This chain joins TRBV20-1 and TRBJ2-1, with D unresolved. Germline CDR1 reads DFQATT; CDR2 reads SNEGSKA (reference sequence). Trimming shortened V by 6 bases and J by 5 bases, and 8 bases separated the two germline ends. The CDR3 extends over 11 amino acids. The CDR3 here is CSALQHNEQFF. CDR3 coding DNA: TGCAGTGCGCTACAGCACAATGAGCAGTTCTTC.

This clone is a singleton in its sample. This chain joins TRBV18 and TRBJ1-5; 8 bases align to TRBD1. Germline V lookup: CDR1 KGHSH, CDR2 LQKENI. The ends lost 3 bases at V and 2 bases at J; junction bases unmatched: 3. The CDR3 runs to 15 residues. CDR3 nucleotides: TGTGCCAGCTCACCCGACAGGGGCGGCAATCAGCCCCAGCATTTT. The encoded protein is CASSPDRGGNQPQHF.

This chain links TRBV27 with TRBJ1-5, with 8 bases aligning to TRBD1. The germline V gene encodes CDR1 MNHEY and CDR2 SMNVEV (reference sequence). V was clipped by 1 base and J by 5 bases; unmatched bases: 13. The CDR3 length is 18 residues. The CDR3 nucleotides are TGTGCCAGCAGTTTATTTACCGGGACAGGACGATTCTATCAGCCCCAGCATTTT. Its protein product is CASSLFTGTGRFYQPQHF.

This clone was counted once. The chain has TRBV4-1 and TRBJ2-5; D perhaps matches TRBD2 (5 bases). From germline, CDR1 is MGHRA and CDR2 YSYEKL. The ends were cut back, 4 bases at V and 5 bases at J, with 14 bases in the middle. The CDR3 has 14 amino acids. The CDR3 protein is CASSPHRGTETQYF. CDR3 nucleotide sequence: TGCGCCAGCAGCCCACACCGGGGTACGGAGACCCAGTACTTC.

The V and J genes are TRBV6-1 and TRBJ1-2, with 7 nucleotides matching TRBD1. The V segment lost 6 bases and the J segment 7 bases; nucleotides outside the gene matches: 11. The CDR3 totals 14 residues. Germline V gives CDR1 MNHNS, CDR2 SASEGT. CDR3 in amino acids: CASSPGTEGSGYTF. In DNA, the CDR3 is TGTGCCAGCAGCCCCGGGACAGAAGGCTCTGGCTACACCTTC.

The V call is TRBV30, the J call TRBJ2-2, with D perhaps matching TRBD2 (5 bases). CDR1 is GTSNPN and CDR2 is SVGIG in the germline V gene (reference sequence). The CDR3 has 12 residues. CDR3 loop: CMRETNTGELFF. CDR3 DNA sequence: TGTATGAGGGAGACTAACACCGGGGAGCTGTTTTTT.